What follows describes a single T cell receptor beta chain. Its antigen is not known. A much bigger clone sits one base away, suggesting this may be a read error. This sample is drawn from a study of T-cell reconstitution after alpha-beta-depleted transplantation in children. Overall study findings and caveats: Day-60 TCRbeta diversity that was high in some patients was derived from surviving recipient T cells and thymic progenitors. T-cell numbers and diversity, one year after transplant, stemmed largely from T cells that were newly produced. By about two months after transplant, alpha-beta T cells reportedly arose from several hundred graft clones that had expanded.

Germline CDR1 is MNHEY and CDR2 is SMNVEV (reference sequence). CDR3 length: 13 residues. Unique molecular identifiers were built into the TCRbeta library. TCRdb analysed the PCR reads with MiXCR anew, one entry per CDR3 protein. The profile shows around 440,000 distinct CDR3 sequences, 8% to 11% of them singletons. The material was PBMCs, obtained before TCRalphabeta/CD19-depleted stem cell transplant. This sequence joins TRBV27 and TRBJ2-1; the D gene is possibly TRBD1 (6 bases). The source of this sequence is a child aged 2-15 years with inherited bone marrow failure, due to receive a stem cell transplant. The CDR3 bases are TGTTCCAGCAGTACGCTACAGGGAACTGAGCAGTTCTTC. Amino acids: CSSSTLQGTEQFF.